Here is one TCR beta chain with its context. These data originate in a study of PD-L1 blockade in urothelial cancer. The time point denotes: pretreatment peripheral blood. The ends lost 7 bases at V and 4 bases at J; junction bases unmatched: 11. CDR1 is SGHKS and CDR2 is YYEKEE in the germline V gene (reference sequence). The CDR3 has 15 residues. The protocol was immunoSEQ multiplex PCR, while the TCRdb copy is restricted to in-frame clones and leaves out a portion. In the table there are fewer than 100,000 clones, over 80% of which are singletons. The source of this sequence is a man in his forties with urothelial cancer. The specimen was PBMCs, collected around atezolizumab (anti-PD-L1) treatment. The chain recombines TRBV5-5 with TRBJ1-3; 7 bases are a match to TRBD1. The DNA for the CDR3 is TGTGCCAGCGTGTCCGAAGGGGGCATGGGAAACACCATATATTTT. Protein: CASVSEGGMGNTIYF. Combining the CDR3 with reference TRBV5-5 and TRBJ1-3 gives the whole variable domain DAGVTQSPTHLIKTRGQQVTLRCSPISGHKSVSWYQQVLGQGPQFIFQYYEKEERGRGNFPDRFSARQFPNYSSELNVNALLLGDSALYLCASVSEGGMGNTIYFGEGSWLTVV.